Each of the 6 T cell receptor beta chains below was sequenced from the same sample in a study of blood T cells in healthy people across ages. The second PCR ran about 6 to 12 cycles with a sample-barcoded 5' primer and J-beta primers. TCRdb passed the 5' RACE reads through MiXCR, listing each CDR3 protein once. The data show hundreds of thousands of distinct CDR3 sequences, with over 40% seen just once and roughly 13% held by the top ten. The source material was blood. The receptors originated from an elderly woman in good health.

This sequence joins TRBV25-1 and TRBJ1-5, with a possible D match to TRBD1 (5 bases). The CDR3 has 18 residues. Trimming shortened V by 0 bases and J by 7 bases, and 22 bases separated the two germline ends. In germline, CDR1 is MGHDK, CDR2 SYGVNS. CDR3 region: CASSEYKVGSQGEQPQHF. CDR3 DNA sequence: TGTGCCAGCAGTGAATATAAGGTTGGGAGCCAGGGAGAACAGCCCCAGCATTTT.

Regarding this clonotype: Being one base from a much bigger clone, this may be a read error. CDR3 sequence (DNA): TGCAGTGCTAGAGAGAGGTCGAATATCGGATCCTACAATGAGCAGTTCTTC. The encoded protein is CSARERSNIGSYNEQFF. The rearrangement uses TRBV20-1 and TRBJ2-1, with unresolved D. Germline V gene sequence: CDR1 DFQATT, CDR2 SNEGSKA (reference sequence). Trimming left V 0 bases short and J 1 base short, with 16 bases between. This CDR3 is built from 17 residues.

This clonotype was found many times. The V and J genes are TRBV7-9 and TRBJ2-7, with unresolved D. With 5 bases removed from V and 0 bases from J, the gap between germline ends came to 11 bases. This CDR3 has 14 residues. Germline V gives CDR1 SEHNR, CDR2 FQNEAQ (reference sequence). The CDR3 loop reads CASSPTEASYEQYF. CDR3 nucleotide sequence: TGTGCCAGCAGCCCTACCGAAGCCTCCTACGAGCAGTACTTC. Together with reference TRBV7-9 and TRBJ2-7, the CDR3 gives the full variable domain: DTGVSQNPRHKITKRGQNVTFRCDPISEHNRLYWYRQTLGQGPEFLTYFQNEAQLEKSRLLSDRFSAERPKGSFSTLEIQRTEQGDSAMYLCASSPTEASYEQYFGPGTRLTVT.

This clonotype was counted many times. This rearrangement joins TRBV6-6 to TRBJ2-3, with TRBD1 matching over 10 bases. The CDR3 is made up of 15 amino acids. With 5 bases clipped from V and 0 bases from J, the junction kept 2 bases outside the gene matches. CDR1 and CDR2 from the germline V gene are MNHNY and SVGAGI (reference sequence). CDR3 sequence reads: CASSGGQGSTDTQYF. The CDR3 bases are TGTGCCAGCAGTGGGGGACAGGGGAGCACAGATACGCAGTATTTT.

This chain uses TRBV11-1 with TRBJ2-1; TRBD2 is a possible D gene (6 bases). CDR3 length: 15 amino acids. The V end was cut by 10 bases, the J end by 8 bases, with 24 bases between. Per germline, CDR1 SGHAT and CDR2 FQDESV (reference sequence). For the CDR3, the DNA is TGTGCCATCACACCGCTGGGCGGGACCCCGCATGAGCAGTTCTTC. Translating gives CAITPLGGTPHEQFF.

The gene calls are TRBV20-1 and TRBJ1-5; D is ambiguous. This CDR3 is 13 amino acids long. Germline V gene sequence: CDR1 DFQATT, CDR2 SNEGSKA (reference sequence). The ends were cut back, 3 bases at V and 3 bases at J, with 9 bases in the middle. CDR3 sequence reads: CSARGGNNQPQHF. The CDR3 region has the DNA TGCAGTGCTAGGGGCGGGAACAATCAGCCCCAGCATTTT.